This T cell receptor (beta chain) was sequenced in a study of cytomegalovirus exposure and HLA in healthy donors. Use of 60 Vbeta and 13 Jbeta primers characterized the PCR. Sequencing used immunoSEQ multiplex PCR; TCRdb keeps in-frame clones, though not all of them. Here the sample spans about 200,000 clones, roughly 80% being singletons. Worth noting for this clone: Its cognate antigen is unknown.

Notes on the study in general: A later analysis linked a missense DCLRE1C variant to TCR beta V- and J-gene trimming. Roughly even sequencing depth across donors was the assumption behind the presence/absence analyses. Associated with cytomegalovirus, according to the listing, were approximately 160 TCR beta chains.

This CDR3 has 15 amino acids. Trimming cost V 8 bases and J 1 base; bases outside gene matches: 11. Germline loops: CDR1 GTSNPN, CDR2 SVGIG (reference sequence). Sequenced material: PBMCs. The chain uses TRBV30 and TRBJ2-5; 9 bases are a match to TRBD2. The sequence was obtained from a man aged 30 to 45 in good health and CMV-seronegative. The CDR3 sequence is CAGGGLAGPQETQYF. The CDR3 coding sequence is TGTGCCGGCGGTGGGCTAGCGGGGCCCCAAGAGACCCAGTACTTC.